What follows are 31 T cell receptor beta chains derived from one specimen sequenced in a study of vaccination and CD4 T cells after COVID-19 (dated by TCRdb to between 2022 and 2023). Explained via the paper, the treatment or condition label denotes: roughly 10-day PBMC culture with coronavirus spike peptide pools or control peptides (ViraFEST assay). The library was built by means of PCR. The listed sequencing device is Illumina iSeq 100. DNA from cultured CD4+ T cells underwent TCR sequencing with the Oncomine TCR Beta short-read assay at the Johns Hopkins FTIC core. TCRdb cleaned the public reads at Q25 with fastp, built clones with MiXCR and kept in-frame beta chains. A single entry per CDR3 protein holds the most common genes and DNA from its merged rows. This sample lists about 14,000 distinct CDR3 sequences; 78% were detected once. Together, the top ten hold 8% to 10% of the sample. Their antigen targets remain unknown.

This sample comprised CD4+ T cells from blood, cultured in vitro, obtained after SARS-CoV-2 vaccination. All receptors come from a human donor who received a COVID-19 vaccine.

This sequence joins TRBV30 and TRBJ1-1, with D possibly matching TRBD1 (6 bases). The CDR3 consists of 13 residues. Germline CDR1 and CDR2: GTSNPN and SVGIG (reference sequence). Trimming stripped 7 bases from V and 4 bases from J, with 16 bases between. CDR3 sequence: CASLWGRSTEAFF. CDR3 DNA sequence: TGTGCCTCCCTCTGGGGGCGCAGCACTGAAGCTTTCTTT. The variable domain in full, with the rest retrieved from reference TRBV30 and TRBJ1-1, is SQTIHQWPATLVQPVGSPLSLECTVEGTSNPNLYWYRQAAGRGLQLLFYSVGIGQISSEVPQNLSASRPQDRQFILSSKKLLLSDSGFYLCASLWGRSTEAFFGQGTRLTVV.

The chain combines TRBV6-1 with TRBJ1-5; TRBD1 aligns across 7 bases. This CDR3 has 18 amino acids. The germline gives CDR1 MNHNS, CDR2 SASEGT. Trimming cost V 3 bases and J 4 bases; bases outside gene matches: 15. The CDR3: CASSESLRGTAQNQPQHF. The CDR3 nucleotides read TGTGCCAGCAGTGAGTCGTTAAGGGGGACAGCGCAAAATCAGCCCCAGCATTTT.

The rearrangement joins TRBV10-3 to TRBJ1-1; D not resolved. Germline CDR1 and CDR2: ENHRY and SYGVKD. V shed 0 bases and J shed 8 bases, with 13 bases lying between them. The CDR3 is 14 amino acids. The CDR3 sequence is CAISESIGQREAFF. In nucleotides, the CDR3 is TGTGCCATCAGTGAGTCGATCGGGCAGCGAGAAGCTTTCTTT.

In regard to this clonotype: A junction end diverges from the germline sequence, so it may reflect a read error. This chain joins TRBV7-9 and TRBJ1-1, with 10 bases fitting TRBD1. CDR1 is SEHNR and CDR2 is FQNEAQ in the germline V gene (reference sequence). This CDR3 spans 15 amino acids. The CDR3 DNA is TGCGCCAGCAGCTTGGACAGGGGGGCGATCGCTGAAGCTTTCTTT. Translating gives CASSLDRGAIAEAFF.

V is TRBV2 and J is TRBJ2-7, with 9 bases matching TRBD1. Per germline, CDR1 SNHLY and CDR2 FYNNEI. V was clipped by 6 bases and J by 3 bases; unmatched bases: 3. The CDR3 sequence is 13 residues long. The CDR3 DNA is TGTGCCAGCAGCTGGGACAGGGACTACGAGCAGTACTTC. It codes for CASSWDRDYEQYF. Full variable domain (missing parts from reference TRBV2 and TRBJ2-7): EPEVTQTPSHQVTQMGQEVILRCVPISNHLYFYWYRQILGQKVEFLVSFYNNEISEKSEIFDDQFSVERPDGSNFTLKIRSTKLEDSAMYFCASSWDRDYEQYFGPGTRLTVT.

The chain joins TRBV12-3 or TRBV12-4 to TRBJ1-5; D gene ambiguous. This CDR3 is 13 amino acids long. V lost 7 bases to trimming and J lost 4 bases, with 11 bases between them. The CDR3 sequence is CASKGRNNQPQHF. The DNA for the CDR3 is TGTGCCAGCAAGGGTCGAAATAATCAGCCCCAGCATTTT.

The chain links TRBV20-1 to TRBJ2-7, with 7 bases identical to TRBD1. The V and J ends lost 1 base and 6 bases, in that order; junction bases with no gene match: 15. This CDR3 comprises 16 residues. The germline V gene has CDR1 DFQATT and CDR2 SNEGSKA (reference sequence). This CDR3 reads CSARGAPTDRVGEQYF. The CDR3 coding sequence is TGCAGTGCTAGAGGGGCCCCGACCGACAGGGTTGGCGAGCAGTACTTC.

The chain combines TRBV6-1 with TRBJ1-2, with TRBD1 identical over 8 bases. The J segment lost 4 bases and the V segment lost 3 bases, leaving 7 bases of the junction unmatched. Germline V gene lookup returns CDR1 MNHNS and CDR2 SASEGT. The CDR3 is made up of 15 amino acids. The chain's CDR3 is CASSDRDRLSYGYTF. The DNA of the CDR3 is TGTGCCAGCAGTGACCGGGACAGGTTGTCCTATGGCTACACCTTC.

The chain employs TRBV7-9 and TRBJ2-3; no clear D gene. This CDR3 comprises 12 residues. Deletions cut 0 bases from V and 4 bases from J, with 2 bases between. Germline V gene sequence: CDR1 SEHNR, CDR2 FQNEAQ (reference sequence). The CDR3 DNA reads TGTGCCAGCAGCTTAGCTGCAGATACGCAGTATTTT. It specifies CASSLAADTQYF.

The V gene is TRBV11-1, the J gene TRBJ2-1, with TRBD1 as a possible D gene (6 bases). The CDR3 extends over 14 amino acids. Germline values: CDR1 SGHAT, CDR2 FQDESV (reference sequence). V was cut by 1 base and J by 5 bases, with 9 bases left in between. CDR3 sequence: CASSLGTANNEQFF. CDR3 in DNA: TGTGCCAGCAGCTTAGGGACAGCAAACAATGAGCAGTTCTTC. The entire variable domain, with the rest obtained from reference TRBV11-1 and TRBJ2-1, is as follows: EAEVAQSPRYKITEKSQAVAFWCDPISGHATLYWYRQILGQGPELLVQFQDESVVDDSQLPKDRFSAERLKGVDSTLKIQPAELGDSAMYLCASSLGTANNEQFFGPGTRLTVL.

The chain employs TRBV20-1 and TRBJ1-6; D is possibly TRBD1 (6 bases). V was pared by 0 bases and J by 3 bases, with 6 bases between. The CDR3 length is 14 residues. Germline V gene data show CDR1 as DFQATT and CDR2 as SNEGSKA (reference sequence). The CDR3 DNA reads TGCAGTGCTAGAGAAGGGGGCTATAATTCACCCCTCCACTTT. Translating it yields CSAREGGYNSPLHF.

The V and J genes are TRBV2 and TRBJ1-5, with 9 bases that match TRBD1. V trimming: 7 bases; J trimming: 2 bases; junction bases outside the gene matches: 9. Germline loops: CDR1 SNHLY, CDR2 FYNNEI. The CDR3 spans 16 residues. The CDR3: CASTERGQGGNQPQHF. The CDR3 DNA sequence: TGTGCCAGCACCGAAAGGGGACAGGGTGGCAATCAGCCCCAGCATTTT.

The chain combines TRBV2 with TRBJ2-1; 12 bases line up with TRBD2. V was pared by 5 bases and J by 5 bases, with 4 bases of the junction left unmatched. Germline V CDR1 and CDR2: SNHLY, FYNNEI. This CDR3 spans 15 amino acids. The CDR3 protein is CASSRTSGVNNEQFF. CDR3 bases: TGTGCCAGCAGTAGGACTAGCGGGGTAAACAATGAGCAGTTCTTC.

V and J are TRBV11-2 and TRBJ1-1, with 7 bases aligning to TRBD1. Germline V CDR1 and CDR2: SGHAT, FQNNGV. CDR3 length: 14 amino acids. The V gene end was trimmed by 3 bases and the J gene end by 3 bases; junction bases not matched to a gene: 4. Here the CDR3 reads CASSLTGRDTEAFF. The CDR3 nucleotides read TGTGCCAGCAGCTTGACAGGGAGGGACACTGAAGCTTTCTTT.

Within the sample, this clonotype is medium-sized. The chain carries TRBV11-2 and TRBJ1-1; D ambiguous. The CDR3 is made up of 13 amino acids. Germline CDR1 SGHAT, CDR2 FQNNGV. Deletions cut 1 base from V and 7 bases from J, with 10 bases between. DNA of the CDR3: TGTGCCAGCAGCTTAGGGCGGGTGGGTGAAGCTTTCTTT. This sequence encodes CASSLGRVGEAFF.

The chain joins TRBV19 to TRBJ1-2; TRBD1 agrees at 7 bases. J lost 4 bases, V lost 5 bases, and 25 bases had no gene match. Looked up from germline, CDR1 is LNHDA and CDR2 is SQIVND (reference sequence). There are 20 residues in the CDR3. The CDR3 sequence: CASSARILPTGRSTAYGYTF. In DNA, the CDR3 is TGTGCCAGTAGTGCCCGAATCCTGCCGACAGGGCGCTCTACCGCCTATGGCTACACCTTC.

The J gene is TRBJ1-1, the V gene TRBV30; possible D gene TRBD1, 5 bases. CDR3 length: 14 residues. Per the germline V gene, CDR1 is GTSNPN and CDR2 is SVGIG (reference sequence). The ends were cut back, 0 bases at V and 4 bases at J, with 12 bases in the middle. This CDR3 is CAWSVMRGGTEAFF. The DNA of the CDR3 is TGTGCCTGGAGTGTAATGCGGGGGGGCACTGAAGCTTTCTTT.

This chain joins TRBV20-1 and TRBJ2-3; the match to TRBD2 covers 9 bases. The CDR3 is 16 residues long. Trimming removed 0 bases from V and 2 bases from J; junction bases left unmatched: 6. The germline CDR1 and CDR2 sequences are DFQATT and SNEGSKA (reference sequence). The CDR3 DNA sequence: TGCAGTGCTAGAGAGTTGAGCGGGGGGTTCACAGATACGCAGTATTTT. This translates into CSARELSGGFTDTQYF.

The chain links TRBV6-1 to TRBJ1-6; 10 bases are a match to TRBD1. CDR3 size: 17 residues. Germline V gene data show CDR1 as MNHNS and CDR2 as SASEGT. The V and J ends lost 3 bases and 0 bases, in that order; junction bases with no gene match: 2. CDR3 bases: TGTGCCAGCAGTGATGGGACAGGGGACTCCTATAATTCACCCCTCCACTTT. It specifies CASSDGTGDSYNSPLHF.

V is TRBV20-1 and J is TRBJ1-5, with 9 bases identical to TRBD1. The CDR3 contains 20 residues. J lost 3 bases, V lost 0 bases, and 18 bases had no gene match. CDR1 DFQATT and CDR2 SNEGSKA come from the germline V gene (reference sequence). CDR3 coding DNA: TGCAGTGCTAGAGAAGCATTAGGAGACAGGGGGGGGCTATTCAATCAGCCCCAGCATTTT. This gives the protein CSAREALGDRGGLFNQPQHF.

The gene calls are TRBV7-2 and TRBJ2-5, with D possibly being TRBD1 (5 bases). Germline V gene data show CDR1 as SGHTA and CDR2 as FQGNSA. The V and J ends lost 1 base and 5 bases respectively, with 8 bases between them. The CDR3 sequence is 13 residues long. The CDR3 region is CASSLEAGETQYF. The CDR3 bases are TGTGCCAGCAGCTTAGAGGCAGGGGAGACCCAGTACTTC. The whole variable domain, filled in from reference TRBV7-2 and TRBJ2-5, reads GAGVSQSPSNKVTEKGKDVELRCDPISGHTALYWYRQSLGQGLEFLIYFQGNSAPDKSGLPSDRFSAERTGGSVSTLTIQRTQQEDSAVYLCASSLEAGETQYFGPGTRLLVL.

CDR3 DNA: TGTGCCAGTAGTATGACAGGGAACGATGGCTACACCTTC. Amino acids: CASSMTGNDGYTF. The rearrangement links TRBV19 to TRBJ1-2, with 7 bases that match TRBD1. J was trimmed by 6 bases and V by 3 bases; bases with no gene match: 4. The CDR3 is 13 residues long. Germline V lookup: CDR1 LNHDA, CDR2 SQIVND (reference sequence).

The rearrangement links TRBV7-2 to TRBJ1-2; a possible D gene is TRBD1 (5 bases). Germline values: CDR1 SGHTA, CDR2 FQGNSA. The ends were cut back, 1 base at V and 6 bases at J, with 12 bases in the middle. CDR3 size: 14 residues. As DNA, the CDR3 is TGTGCCAGCAGCTTAGACGTGGGAGGGGATGGCTACACCTTC. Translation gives CASSLDVGGDGYTF. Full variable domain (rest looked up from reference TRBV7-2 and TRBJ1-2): GAGVSQSPSNKVTEKGKDVELRCDPISGHTALYWYRQSLGQGLEFLIYFQGNSAPDKSGLPSDRFSAERTGGSVSTLTIQRTQQEDSAVYLCASSLDVGGDGYTFGSGTRLTVV.

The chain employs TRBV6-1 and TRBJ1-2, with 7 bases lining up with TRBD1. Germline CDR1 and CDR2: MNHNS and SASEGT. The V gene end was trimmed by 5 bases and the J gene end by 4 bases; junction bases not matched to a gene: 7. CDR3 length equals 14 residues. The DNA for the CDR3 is TGTGCCAGCAGTACGGGACAGTCTATCTATGGCTACACCTTC. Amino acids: CASSTGQSIYGYTF.

The CDR3 sequence: CASSHGQPNSPLHF. The CDR3 DNA reads as TGTGCCAGCAGCCATGGACAGCCTAATTCACCCCTCCACTTT. V and J are TRBV14 and TRBJ1-6; maybe TRBD1 (6 bases). The CDR3 totals 14 residues. Trimming took off 3 bases at V and 6 bases at J, with 9 bases between the two ends. CDR1 SGHDN and CDR2 FVKESK come from the germline V gene.

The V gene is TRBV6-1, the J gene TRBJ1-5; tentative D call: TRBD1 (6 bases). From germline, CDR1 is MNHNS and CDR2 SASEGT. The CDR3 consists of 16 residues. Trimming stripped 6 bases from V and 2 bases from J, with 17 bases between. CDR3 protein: CASSLLGAGGNQPQHF. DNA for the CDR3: TGTGCCAGCAGCCTCCTCGGTGCAGGGGGCAATCAGCCCCAGCATTTT.

CDR3 nucleotides: TGTGCCAGTAGTAAAGACAGGGCGGTCACCGGGGAGCTGTTTTTT. It is translated as CASSKDRAVTGELFF. V gene TRBV19 combines with J gene TRBJ2-2, with 7 bases aligning to TRBD1. Germline CDR1 reads LNHDA; CDR2 reads SQIVND (reference sequence). V shed 4 bases and J 4 bases; nucleotides not matched to a gene: 6. This CDR3 has 15 amino acids.

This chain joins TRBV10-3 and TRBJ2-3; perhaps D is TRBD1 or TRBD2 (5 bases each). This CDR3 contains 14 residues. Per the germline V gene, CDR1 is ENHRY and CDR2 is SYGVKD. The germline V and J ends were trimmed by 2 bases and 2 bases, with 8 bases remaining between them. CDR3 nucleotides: TGTGCCATCAGTGAGGACGGGGCCACAGATACGCAGTATTTT. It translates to CAISEDGATDTQYF.

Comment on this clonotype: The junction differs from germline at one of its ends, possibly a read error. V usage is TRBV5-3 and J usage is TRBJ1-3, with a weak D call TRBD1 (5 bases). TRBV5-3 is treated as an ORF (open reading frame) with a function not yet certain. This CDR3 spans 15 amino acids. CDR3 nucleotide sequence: TGTGCCAGCAGCTTGCCCCAGGGCTCTGGAAACACCATATATTTT. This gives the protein CASSLPQGSGNTIYF.

CDR3 nucleotide sequence: TGTGCCAGCAGTTGGTCGAGGGGGCCCACAGATACGCAGTATTTT. Its translation: CASSWSRGPTDTQYF. The chain recombines TRBV27 with TRBJ2-3; 7 bases map to TRBD1. The V segment lost 4 bases and the J segment 2 bases; nucleotides outside the gene matches: 6. This CDR3 is built from 15 residues. Germline values: CDR1 MNHEY, CDR2 SMNVEV (reference sequence).

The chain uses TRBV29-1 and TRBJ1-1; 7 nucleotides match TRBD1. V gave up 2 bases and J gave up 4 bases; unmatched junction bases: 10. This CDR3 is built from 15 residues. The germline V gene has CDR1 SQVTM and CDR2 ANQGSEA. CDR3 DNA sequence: TGCAGCGTTGAACGTGGGTCAGGGGGGATCACTGAAGCTTTCTTT. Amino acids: CSVERGSGGITEAFF. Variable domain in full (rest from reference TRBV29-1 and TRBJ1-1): SAVISQKPSRDICQRGTSLTIQCQVDSQVTMMFWYRQQPGQSLTLIATANQGSEATYESGFVIDKFPISRPNLTFSTLTVSNMSPEDSSIYLCSVERGSGGITEAFFGQGTRLTVV.